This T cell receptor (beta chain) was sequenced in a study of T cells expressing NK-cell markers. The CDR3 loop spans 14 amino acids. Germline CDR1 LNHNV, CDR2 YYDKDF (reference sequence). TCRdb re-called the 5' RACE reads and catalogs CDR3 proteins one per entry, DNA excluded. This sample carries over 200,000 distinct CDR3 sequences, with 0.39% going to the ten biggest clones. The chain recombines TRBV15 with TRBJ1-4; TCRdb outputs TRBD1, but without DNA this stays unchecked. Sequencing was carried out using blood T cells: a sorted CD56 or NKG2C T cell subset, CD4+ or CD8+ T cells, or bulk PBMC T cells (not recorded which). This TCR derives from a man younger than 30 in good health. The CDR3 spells CATSPRTANEKLFF.